This paragraph covers one T cell receptor (beta chain) sequence. The antigen is undetermined. The source of the sample is a study of cytomegalovirus exposure and HLA in healthy donors. Only in-frame clones appear in the TCRdb table, and some are missing; sequencing was by immunoSEQ multiplex PCR. Seen here are some 150,000 clones, around 90% observed once, and the top ten hold around 3.4%. Study-wide results and limits: The tendency of first-cohort TCR clusters to co-occur in the approximately 120 validation repertoires was identified by a subsequent analysis. A list of more than 150 TCR beta chains associated with cytomegalovirus was given.

V was cut by 0 bases and J by 4 bases, with 13 bases left in between. In germline, CDR1 is GTSNPN, CDR2 SVGIG (reference sequence). This CDR3 comprises 15 residues. V is TRBV30 and J is TRBJ1-3, with D unresolved. The sample was PBMCs. This clonotype was obtained from a woman between 18 and 30 years old in good health and CMV-seropositive. CDR3 amino acids: CAWSVRFTSGNTIYF. The CDR3 bases are TGTGCCTGGAGTGTACGGTTTACTTCGGGAAACACCATATATTTT.